This T cell receptor (beta chain) was profiled in a study of prognosis after radiotherapy for stage I lung cancer. Overall study: Newly diagnosed primary stage I lung tumors were present in 13 to 15 patients, and oligometastatic NSCLC after surgical resection of the primary tumor was present in about five patients. Findings and limits, study-wide: It was reported that patients with metastases and those without them differed in TRBV and TRBJ gene usage.

The V gene lost 5 bases and the J gene lost 1 base, with 11 bases spanning the gap. The CDR3 length is 15 residues. CDR1 is SEHNR, CDR2 FQNEAQ, per germline (reference sequence). Two-round multiplex PCR, the amplification method, yielded TCR beta CDR3 from genomic DNA. Amplification in first-round PCR relied on primers specific to each TRBV and TRBJ gene. TCRdb redid the calling of the multiplex PCR reads with MiXCR, one entry per CDR3 protein. The sample yields approximately 30,000 distinct CDR3 sequences, around 31% seen once. This clonotype showed up many times. Its antigen is unidentified. The material was PBMCs, obtained before or after stereotactic body radiation therapy (not recorded which). The sequence was obtained from a donor aged 50 or older with non-small cell lung cancer. V usage is TRBV7-9 and J usage is TRBJ1-4, with unresolved D. The CDR3 is CASSPVGLTNEKLFF. In nucleotides, the CDR3 is TGTGCCAGCAGCCCCGTTGGTTTAACTAATGAAAAACTGTTTTTT.